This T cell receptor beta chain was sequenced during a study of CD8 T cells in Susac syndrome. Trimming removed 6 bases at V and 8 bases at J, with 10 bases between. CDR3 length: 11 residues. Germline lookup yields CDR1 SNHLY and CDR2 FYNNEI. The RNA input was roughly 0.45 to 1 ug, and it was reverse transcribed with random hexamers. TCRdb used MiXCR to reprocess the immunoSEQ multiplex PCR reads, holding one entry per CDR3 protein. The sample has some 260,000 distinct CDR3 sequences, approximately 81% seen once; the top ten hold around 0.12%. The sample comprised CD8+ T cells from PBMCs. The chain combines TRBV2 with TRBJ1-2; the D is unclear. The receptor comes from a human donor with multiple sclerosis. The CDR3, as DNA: TGTGCCAGCAGGGACTTCCAGGGCTACACCTTC. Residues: CASRDFQGYTF.